These 10 T cell receptor beta chains originate from one sample sequenced in a study of OX40 agonist ivuxolimab in advanced cancers. Sequencing was performed with immunoSEQ multiplex PCR; in TCRdb, only in-frame clones are kept and a portion is missing. Among about 11,000 clones listed, 77% were seen once. The sequences come from CD4+ or CD8+ T cells sorted from blood, collected in a trial of the OX40 agonist ivuxolimab. The source of these receptors is an adult with an advanced solid tumor such as melanoma, head and neck, liver or kidney cancer.

The chain employs TRBV7-9 and TRBJ2-1; 7 bases align to TRBD2. Germline loops: CDR1 SEHNR, CDR2 FQNEAQ (reference sequence). The junction had 9 bases not matched to a gene; V was cut back by 1 base and J by 6 bases. This CDR3 region has 16 residues. In DNA form, the CDR3 reads TGTGCCAGCAGCTTAGATAAGTGGGAGGGCGGCAATGAGCAGTTCTTC. Translated: CASSLDKWEGGNEQFF. The variable domain in full, with the rest retrieved from reference TRBV7-9 and TRBJ2-1, is DTGVSQNPRHKITKRGQNVTFRCDPISEHNRLYWYRQTLGQGPEFLTYFQNEAQLEKSRLLSDRFSAERPKGSFSTLEIQRTEQGDSAMYLCASSLDKWEGGNEQFFGPGTRLTVL.

The gene calls are TRBV11-2 and TRBJ1-1, with a possible D match to TRBD1 (5 bases). The V end lost 2 bases, the J end lost 6 bases, and 10 bases lay between the germline ends. The CDR3 contains 13 residues. Germline CDR1 is SGHAT and CDR2 is FQNNGV. CDR3 DNA sequence: TGTGCCAGCAGCTTAAGCCAGGGTGCTGAAGCTTTCTTT. Its protein product is CASSLSQGAEAFF.

Within the sample, this clone is large. V gene TRBV5-1 combines with J gene TRBJ1-2; D possibly corresponds to TRBD1 (6 bases). In germline, CDR1 is SGHRS, CDR2 YFSETQ. V was pared by 0 bases and J by 8 bases, with 11 bases between. The CDR3 consists of 13 residues. CDR3 coding DNA: TGCGCCAGCAGCTTGGGACAGGCACTGGGCTACACCTTC. This sequence encodes CASSLGQALGYTF.

V is TRBV27 and J is TRBJ2-7; a weak D match, TRBD2 (6 bases). V was trimmed by 11 bases and J by 0 bases, leaving 11 bases between them. Germline loops: CDR1 MNHEY, CDR2 SMNVEV (reference sequence). This CDR3 has 12 amino acids. The CDR3 DNA follows: TGTGCCGCGGGGCCTTACTCCTACGAGCAGTACTTC. Protein product: CAAGPYSYEQYF.

CDR3 coding DNA: TGTGCCAGCAGCAACCGACAGGGGGACAGCGAGCAGTACTTC. As protein: CASSNRQGDSEQYF. The genes are TRBV11-3 and TRBJ2-7; 9 bases line up with TRBD1. After removal of 5 bases from V and 6 bases from J, the junction contained 8 bases not matched to a gene. Per germline, CDR1 SGHNT and CDR2 YENEEA. CDR3 length: 14 residues.

The chain links TRBV5-1 to TRBJ2-7, with TRBD1 matching over 10 bases. This CDR3 has 16 residues. Trimming removed 0 bases from V and 2 bases from J; junction bases left unmatched: 5. Germline CDR1 and CDR2: SGHRS and YFSETQ. The CDR3 protein is CASSLDSGTGAYEQYF. The CDR3, as DNA: TGCGCCAGCAGCTTGGATTCCGGGACAGGGGCCTACGAGCAGTACTTC.

J is TRBJ1-5 and V is TRBV4-1, with a possible D match to TRBD1 (6 bases). Germline-derived CDR1 and CDR2 are MGHRA and YSYEKL. CDR3 length: 15 residues. Deletions cut 0 bases from V and 4 bases from J, with 10 bases between. The CDR3 loop reads CASSQDPGTNQPQHF. CDR3 nucleotide sequence: TGCGCCAGCAGCCAAGATCCCGGGACAAATCAGCCCCAGCATTTT.

This sequence joins TRBV7-9 and TRBJ1-4, with unresolved D. The CDR3 consists of 14 residues. V lost 5 bases to trimming and J lost 8 bases, with 15 bases between them. Germline V CDR1 and CDR2: SEHNR, FQNEAQ (reference sequence). The CDR3 sequence is CASSPSGPGEKLFF. The CDR3 region has the DNA TGTGCCAGCAGCCCCTCCGGGCCTGGAGAAAAACTGTTTTTT.

This clone has a handful of counts. The CDR3 sequence: CASSSSRVYEQYF. Here the CDR3 DNA reads TGTGCCAGCAGTTCCAGTAGGGTCTACGAGCAGTACTTC. V usage is TRBV6-5 and J usage is TRBJ2-7; D call uncertain. The CDR3 loop spans 13 amino acids. V lost 4 bases and J lost 3, with 10 bases in between. Per germline, CDR1 MNHEY and CDR2 SVGAGI.

This CDR3 is CASSLLQGLDEQFF. The CDR3, as DNA: TGTGCCAGCAGTTTACTGCAGGGGCTGGATGAGCAGTTCTTC. The chain recombines TRBV27 with TRBJ2-1, with TRBD1 as a possible D gene (6 bases). V was trimmed by 2 bases and J by 8 bases, leaving 13 bases between them. Germline V gene sequence: CDR1 MNHEY, CDR2 SMNVEV (reference sequence). This CDR3 comprises 14 residues.